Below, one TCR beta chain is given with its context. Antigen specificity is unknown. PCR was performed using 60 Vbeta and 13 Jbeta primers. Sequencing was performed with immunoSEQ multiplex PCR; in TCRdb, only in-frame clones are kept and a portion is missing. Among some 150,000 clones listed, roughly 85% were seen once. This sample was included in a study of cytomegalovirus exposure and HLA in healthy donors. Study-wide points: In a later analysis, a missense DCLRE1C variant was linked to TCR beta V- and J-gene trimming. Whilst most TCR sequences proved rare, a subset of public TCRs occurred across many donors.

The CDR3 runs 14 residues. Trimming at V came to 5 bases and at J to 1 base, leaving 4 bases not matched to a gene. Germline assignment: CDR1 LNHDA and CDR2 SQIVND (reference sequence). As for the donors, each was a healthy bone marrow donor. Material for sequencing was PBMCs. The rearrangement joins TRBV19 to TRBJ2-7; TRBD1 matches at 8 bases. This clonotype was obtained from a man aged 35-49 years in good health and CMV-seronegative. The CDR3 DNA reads TGTGCCAGTAGTGGGACAGGCCTTTCCTACGAGCAGTACTTC. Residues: CASSGTGLSYEQYF.